This is a list of T cell receptor beta chains from one sample in a study of blood T cell repertoires in COVID-19. Sequencing used immunoSEQ multiplex PCR; TCRdb keeps in-frame clones, though not all of them. The sample lists around 270,000 clones, 70% to 90% occurring once. Sequencing used PBMCs or T cells enriched from blood (not recorded which). The receptors derive from a woman aged 25 to 39 who had recovered from COVID-19. The conserved cysteine and the conserved F or W are not part of the CDR3 here.

V gene	J gene	CDR3 protein
TRBV7-9	TRBJ2-2	ASSLATGVAGELF
TRBV29-1	TRBJ2-3	SVEESVPPGDTQY
TRBV3-1/TRBV3-2	TRBJ2-7	ASSQGQGVVEQY
TRBV29-1	TRBJ2-1	STWGQGHSSSYNEQF
TRBV11-2	TRBJ1-2	ASSTGQGMGYGYT
TRBV3-1/TRBV3-2	TRBJ2-7	ASRPTGRGGAYEQY
TRBV6-5	TRBJ1-3	ASSKHDSGNTIY
TRBV6-5	TRBJ1-3	ASTLGGNSGNTIY
TRBV3-1/TRBV3-2	TRBJ1-2	ASSQDWGGGYT
TRBV28	TRBJ2-2	ASSLFPGRGPGELF
TRBV7-6	TRBJ1-3	ASSHGTASGNTIY
TRBV30	TRBJ1-2	AWSSDFNYGYT
TRBV15	TRBJ2-6	ATSAILRSSGANVLT
TRBV5-6	TRBJ2-7	ASSLAPREPYEQY
TRBV19	TRBJ1-1	ASTLTGMATEAF
TRBV28	TRBJ2-7	ASSSLPGGGYEQY
TRBV5-6	TRBJ2-7	ASSLAGGNLGNEQY
TRBV3-1/TRBV3-2	TRBJ1-2	ASSREGGYGYT
TRBV7-8	TRBJ2-3	ASTGNTLTSSTDTQY
TRBV7-9	TRBJ2-1	ASSLQEGEQF
TRBV6-5	TRBJ2-7	ARLETCGYEQY
TRBV7-7	TRBJ2-5	ASSVGGLAGRETQY